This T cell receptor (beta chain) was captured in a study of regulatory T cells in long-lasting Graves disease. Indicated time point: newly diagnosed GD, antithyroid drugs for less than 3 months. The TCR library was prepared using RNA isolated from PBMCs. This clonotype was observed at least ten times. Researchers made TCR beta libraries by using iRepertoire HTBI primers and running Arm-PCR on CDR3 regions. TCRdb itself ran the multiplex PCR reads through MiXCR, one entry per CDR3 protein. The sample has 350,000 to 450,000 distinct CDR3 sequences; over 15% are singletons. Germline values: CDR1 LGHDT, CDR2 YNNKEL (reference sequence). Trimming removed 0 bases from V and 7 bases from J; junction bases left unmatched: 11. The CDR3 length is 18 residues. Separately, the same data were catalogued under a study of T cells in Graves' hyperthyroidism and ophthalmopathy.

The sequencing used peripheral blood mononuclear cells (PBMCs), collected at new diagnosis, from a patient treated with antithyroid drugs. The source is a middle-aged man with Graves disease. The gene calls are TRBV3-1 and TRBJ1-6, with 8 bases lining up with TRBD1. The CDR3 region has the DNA TGTGCCAGCAGCCAAGATTTGAATAGACAGGGGATGAATTCACCCCTCCACTTT. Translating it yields CASSQDLNRQGMNSPLHF.